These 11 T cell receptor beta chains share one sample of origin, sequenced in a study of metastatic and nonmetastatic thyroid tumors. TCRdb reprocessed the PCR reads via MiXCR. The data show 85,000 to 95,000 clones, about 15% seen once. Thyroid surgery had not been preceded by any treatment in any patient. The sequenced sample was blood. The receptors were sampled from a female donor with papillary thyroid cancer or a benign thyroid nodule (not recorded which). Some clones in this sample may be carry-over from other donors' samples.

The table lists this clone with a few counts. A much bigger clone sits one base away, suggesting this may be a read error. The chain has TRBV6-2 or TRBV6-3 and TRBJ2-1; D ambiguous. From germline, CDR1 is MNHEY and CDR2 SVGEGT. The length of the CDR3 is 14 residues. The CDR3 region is CANSYSPGYNEQFF. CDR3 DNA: TGTGCCAACAGTTACTCGCCGGGTTACAATGAGCAGTTCTTC.

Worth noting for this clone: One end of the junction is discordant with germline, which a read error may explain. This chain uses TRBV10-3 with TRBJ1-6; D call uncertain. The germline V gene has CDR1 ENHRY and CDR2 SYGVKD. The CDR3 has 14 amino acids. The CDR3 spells CAIIEQDFWSPLHF. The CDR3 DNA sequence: TGTGCCATCATTGAGCAGGACTTTTGGTCACCCCTCCACTTT.

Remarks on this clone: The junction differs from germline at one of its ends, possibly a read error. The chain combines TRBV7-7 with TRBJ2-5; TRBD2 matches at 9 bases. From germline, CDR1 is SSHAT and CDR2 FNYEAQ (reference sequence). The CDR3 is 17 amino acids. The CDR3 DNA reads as TGTGCTAGCAGCTTAGCGGGAGCCCGGGACAACCAAGATACCCAGTACTTC. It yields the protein CASSLAGARDNQDTQYF.

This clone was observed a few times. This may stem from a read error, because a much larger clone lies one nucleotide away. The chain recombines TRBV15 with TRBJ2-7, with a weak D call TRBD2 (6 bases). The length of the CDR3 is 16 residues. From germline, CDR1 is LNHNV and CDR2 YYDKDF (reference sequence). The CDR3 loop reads CATRRVAGRGGYEQHF. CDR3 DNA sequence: TGTGCCACCAGAAGAGTGGCGGGAAGAGGAGGCTACGAGCAGCACTTC.

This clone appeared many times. Here the CDR3 DNA reads TGTGCCAGCAGTTACGGTGTGTTGGGGGGGTGGGAGCAGTACTTC. It codes for CASSYGVLGGWEQYF. V usage is TRBV6-5 and J usage is TRBJ2-7, with 7 bases that match TRBD2. V shed 2 bases, J shed 7 bases, and the junction held 11 bases outside the gene matches. Germline CDR1 reads MNHEY; CDR2 reads SVGAGI. The CDR3 extends over 15 amino acids.

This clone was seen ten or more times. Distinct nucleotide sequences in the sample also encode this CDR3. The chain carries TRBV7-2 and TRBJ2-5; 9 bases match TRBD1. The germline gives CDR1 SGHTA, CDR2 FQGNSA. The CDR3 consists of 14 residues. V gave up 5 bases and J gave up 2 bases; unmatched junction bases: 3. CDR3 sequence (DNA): TGTGCCAGCAGCCTGACAGGGGGGCAAGAGACCCAGTACTTC. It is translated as CASSLTGGQETQYF.

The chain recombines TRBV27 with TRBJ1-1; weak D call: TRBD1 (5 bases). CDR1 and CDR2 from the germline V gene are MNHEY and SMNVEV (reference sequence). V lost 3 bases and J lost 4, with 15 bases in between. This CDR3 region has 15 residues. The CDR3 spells CASSFMGLGTTEAFF. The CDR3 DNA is TGTGCCAGCAGTTTTATGGGCTTAGGGACCACTGAAGCTTTCTTT.

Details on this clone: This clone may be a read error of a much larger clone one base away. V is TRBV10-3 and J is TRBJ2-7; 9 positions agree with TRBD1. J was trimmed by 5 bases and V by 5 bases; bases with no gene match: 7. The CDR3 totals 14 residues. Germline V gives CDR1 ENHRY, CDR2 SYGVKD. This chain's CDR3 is CAISPGTGPNEQYF. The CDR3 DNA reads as TGTGCCATCAGTCCTGGGACAGGGCCGAACGAGCAGTACTTC.

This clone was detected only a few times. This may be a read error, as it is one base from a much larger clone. The CDR3 coding sequence is TGTGCCAGAAGGGCAGCTCTTTTGACCCAGTACTTC. Amino acids: CARRAALLTQYF. V and J are TRBV27 and TRBJ2-5; D gene uncertain. V was trimmed by 9 bases and J by 7 bases, leaving 15 bases between them. CDR1 is MNHEY, CDR2 SMNVEV, per germline (reference sequence). CDR3 length: 12 amino acids.

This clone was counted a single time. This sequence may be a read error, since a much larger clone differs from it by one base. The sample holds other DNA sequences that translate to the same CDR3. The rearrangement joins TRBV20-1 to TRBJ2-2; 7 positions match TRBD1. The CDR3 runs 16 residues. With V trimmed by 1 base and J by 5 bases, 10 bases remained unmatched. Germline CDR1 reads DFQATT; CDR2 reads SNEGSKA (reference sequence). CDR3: CSARGHRGRKTGELFF. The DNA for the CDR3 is TGCAGTGCTAGAGGGCACAGGGGTCGAAAAACCGGGGAGCTGTTTTTT.

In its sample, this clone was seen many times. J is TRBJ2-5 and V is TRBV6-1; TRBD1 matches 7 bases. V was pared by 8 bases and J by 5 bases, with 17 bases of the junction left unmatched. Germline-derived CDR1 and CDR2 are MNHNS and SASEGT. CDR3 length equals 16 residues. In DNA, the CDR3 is TGTGCCAGCCGGCCCCCTAGACAGATCAGGGGGGAGACCCAGTACTTC. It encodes CASRPPRQIRGETQYF.